This T cell receptor beta chain was sequenced in a study of T cell changes during pregnancy in multiple sclerosis. Trimming cost V 1 base and J 0 bases; bases outside gene matches: 9. There are 17 residues in the CDR3. Germline CDR1 SGHDN, CDR2 FVKESK. TCRdb's copy holds only in-frame clones and misses some; the assay was immunoSEQ multiplex PCR. The data show approximately 22,000 clones, about 85% seen once. The TCR sequence derives from a female donor in good health, enrolled as a control in a pregnancy study. Sequencing used CD8+ T cells from peripheral blood mononuclear cells, obtained in the first trimester of pregnancy. This rearrangement joins TRBV14 to TRBJ2-7; TRBD2 agrees at 7 bases. This CDR3 is CASSQGWGGTISYEQYF. The DNA for the CDR3 is TGTGCCAGCAGCCAAGGGTGGGGGGGGACCATCTCCTACGAGCAGTACTTC.